This T cell receptor (beta chain) was sequenced in a study of blood T cell repertoires in COVID-19. The overall study: Specimens from acute and convalescent COVID-19 originated in the United States, Italy and Spain.

Sequencing was performed with immunoSEQ multiplex PCR; in TCRdb, only in-frame clones are kept and a portion is missing. The sample yields approximately 270,000 clones, around 89% seen once. Germline V gives CDR1 SGHAT, CDR2 FQDESV (reference sequence). After removal of 6 bases from V and 4 bases from J, the junction contained 12 bases not matched to a gene. The CDR3 consists of 16 residues. Specimen: PBMCs or T cells enriched from blood (not recorded which). This clonotype was sampled from a woman aged 25-40 years with acute COVID-19. The chain carries TRBV11-1 and TRBJ1-2; TRBD1 agrees at 9 bases. Written as DNA, the CDR3 is TGTGCCAGCAGTACCGGGACAGGGATTTCCCTCTATGGCTACACCTTC. Protein product: CASSTGTGISLYGYTF.